The TCR beta chain described here comes from a study of cytomegalovirus exposure and HLA in healthy donors. Background on the study: Sequencing of 150 million to 200 million T cells in an earlier analysis found 100 million to 140 million unique TCR beta sequences. Whole-study findings and limits: With DRB1 most and HLA-C fewest, TCR association rates differed between HLA loci in a later analysis.

In the PCR, 60 Vbeta and 13 Jbeta primers were used. The assay was immunoSEQ multiplex PCR, and TCRdb's table has in-frame clones only and misses some. Here the sample spans some 140,000 clones, 73% being singletons. V lost 4 bases and J lost 6, with 18 bases in between. Germline CDR1 and CDR2: MGHRA and YSYEKL. The CDR3 contains 16 residues. This clone was counted once. Its antigen remains unknown. The origin of this receptor is a woman aged 40-49 years in good health and CMV-seronegative. Sample: PBMCs. J is TRBJ2-2 and V is TRBV4-1; TRBD1 is a possible D gene (5 bases). The CDR3 nucleotides are TGCGCCAGCAGCCCGCTAACGCAGGGAAGACCCGGGGAGCTGTTTTTT. Amino acids: CASSPLTQGRPGELFF.